This TCR beta chain comes out of a study of metastatic and nonmetastatic thyroid tumors. Study-wide context: Repertoires from blood and tumor or nodule tissue of malignant and benign thyroid patients were compared. Study outcomes and limitations: Benign nodules reportedly had significantly lower TCR beta diversity than malignant thyroid tumors in blood and tumor.

This clone was observed at least ten times. Its cognate antigen is unknown. No treatment of any kind had been given to any patient before thyroid surgery. This CDR3 is 16 amino acids long. Germline V CDR1 and CDR2: DFQATT, SNEGSKA (reference sequence). V shed 1 base and J 1 base; nucleotides not matched to a gene: 8. Original handling: The study built a papillary thyroid cancer distant-metastasis classifier from CDR3 differences across clinicopathological groups. Using MiXCR, TCRdb reanalyzed the PCR reads. The V and J calls reflect TCRdb's pipeline rather than the authors' work. The table has about 93,000 clones, over 9.5% seen once.

The sequence derives from a female donor with papillary thyroid cancer or a benign thyroid nodule (not recorded which). Some clones in this sample may be carry-over from other donors' samples. This chain joins TRBV20-1 and TRBJ2-7; 9 nucleotides agree with TRBD1. The sample comprised blood. Here the CDR3 reads CSARGLNRGRSYEQYF. Written as DNA, the CDR3 is TGCAGTGCTAGAGGCCTAAACAGGGGGCGTTCCTACGAGCAGTACTTC.